This T cell receptor (beta chain) was retrieved from a study of T cell repertoires in cytomegalovirus infection. Study in general: Recently identified HLA-C-restricted and well-studied HLA-B-restricted CMV epitopes were used. CMV infection plus the matching HLA type was flagged by public TCR beta signatures.

TCRdb independently ran MiXCR on the reads; one entry per CDR3 protein. The data show about 480,000 distinct CDR3 sequences, around 35% seen once. Regarding the study as a whole: HLA-C-restricted CMV clonotypes gave the most frequent clonotype in two of eight donors. The cumulative frequency of public TCR beta families identified carriers of CMV plus the relevant HLA.

The CDR3 spans 16 residues. The trim removed 5 bases at V and 2 bases at J, leaving 7 bases unmatched. To note about this clonotype: Antigen unknown.

This TCR was recovered from a human donor in good health (CMV status not recorded). Some clones in this sample may be carry-over from other donors' samples. This chain uses TRBV12-3 or TRBV12-4 with TRBJ2-3, with 10 bases identical to TRBD2. This material consisted of cultured PBMCs, taken from culture after CMV antigen stimulation. The CDR3 DNA follows: TGTGCCAGCAGTCCTGGGACTAGCGCCCACACAGATACGCAGTATTTT. Translating it yields CASSPGTSAHTDTQYF.